Each of the 18 T cell receptor beta chains below was sequenced from the same sample in a study of radiation and T cells in renal cell carcinoma. Profiled with immunoSEQ multiplex PCR; TCRdb holds only in-frame clones, not every one. In the table there are 130,000 to 150,000 clones, 70% to 90% of which are singletons. The time point is: baseline pretreatment blood. Stated treatment: 15 Gy SBRT to primary tumor, nephrectomy 4 weeks later. The source material was blood, sampled from a patient whose treatment included radiotherapy and nephrectomy. The receptor source for this set is a woman between 50 and 59 years old with renal cell carcinoma.

The chain employs TRBV6-5 and TRBJ1-1; possible D gene TRBD1, 6 bases. Germline values: CDR1 MNHEY, CDR2 SVGAGI. Trimming left V 6 bases short and J 5 bases short, with 10 bases between. The CDR3 extends over 12 amino acids. The CDR3: CASREQGTEAFF. As DNA, the CDR3 is TGTGCCAGCAGGGAACAGGGTACTGAAGCTTTCTTT.

This rearrangement joins TRBV9 to TRBJ1-1; the D is unclear. The CDR3 has 14 amino acids. In germline, CDR1 is SGDLS, CDR2 YYNGEE. The V end was cut by 5 bases, the J end by 12 bases, with 23 bases between. The CDR3 DNA is TGTGCCAGCAGTGCCTATGACAAGATTGAGGGAACTTTCTTT. This codes for CASSAYDKIEGTFF.

CDR3 protein: CASSFGSDTQYF. The CDR3 bases are TGTGCCAGTAGTTTTGGATCAGATACGCAGTATTTT. The chain employs TRBV19 and TRBJ2-3; no definite D call. Looked up from germline, CDR1 is LNHDA and CDR2 is SQIVND (reference sequence). The CDR3 extends over 12 amino acids. Trimming removed 5 bases from V and 4 bases from J, with 7 bases in between.

The genes are TRBV7-8 and TRBJ1-4; D uncertain. Germline CDR1 is SGHVS and CDR2 is FQNEAQ. CDR3 size: 17 residues. V lost 1 base and J lost 5, with 17 bases in between. CDR3 residues: CASSLGIITDKNEKLFF. CDR3 coding DNA: TGTGCCAGCAGCTTAGGTATCATCACGGATAAGAATGAAAAACTGTTTTTT.

This chain uses TRBV4-3 with TRBJ1-5; the D gene is possibly TRBD1 (6 bases). V lost 4 bases and J 4 bases, leaving 17 bases between the germline ends. From germline, CDR1 is LGHNA and CDR2 YSLEER. This CDR3 has 16 amino acids. DNA of the CDR3: TGCGCCAGCAGCCCAACCGGCGGGACAAGTAATCAGCCCCAGCATTTT. Its protein is CASSPTGGTSNQPQHF.

The chain combines TRBV7-3 with TRBJ2-5, with 12 bases identical to TRBD1. This CDR3 region has 18 residues. CDR1 SGHTA and CDR2 FQGTGA come from the germline V gene. Losses at the gene ends were 5 bases for V and 2 bases for J; bases not matched to a gene: 12. DNA for the CDR3: TGTGCCAGCAGCCCCCTCGGGGACAGGGGGCGTGAACAAGAGACCCAGTACTTC. This codes for CASSPLGDRGREQETQYF. The full variable domain, with the rest looked up from reference TRBV7-3 and TRBJ2-5, is GAGVSQTPSNKVTEKGKYVELRCDPISGHTALYWYRQSLGQGPEFLIYFQGTGAADDSGLPNDRFFAVRPEGSVSTLKIQRTERGDSAVYLCASSPLGDRGREQETQYFGPGTRLLVL.

J is TRBJ2-3 and V is TRBV6-5; tentatively, D is TRBD2 (6 bases). V was pared by 6 bases and J by 2 bases, with 12 bases between. Germline V gene lookup returns CDR1 MNHEY and CDR2 SVGAGI. This CDR3 has 14 residues. DNA of the CDR3: TGTGCCAGCAGCCGGGGACTTTTCACAGATACGCAGTATTTT. Protein product: CASSRGLFTDTQYF.

A remark on this clone: This sample includes further DNA sequences coding for the same CDR3. The J gene is TRBJ1-1, the V gene TRBV4-3, with D uncertain. Germline CDR1 is LGHNA and CDR2 is YSLEER. The V and J ends lost 1 base and 2 bases respectively, with 5 bases between them. The CDR3 runs 13 residues. This CDR3 is CASSQAGNTEAFF. In DNA form, the CDR3 reads TGCGCCAGCAGCCAAGCAGGAAACACTGAAGCTTTCTTT.

This clone has only one observation. This rearrangement joins TRBV10-3 to TRBJ1-1, with TRBD1 identical over 9 bases. The V segment lost 6 bases and the J segment 1 base; nucleotides outside the gene matches: 6. The CDR3 has 15 amino acids. In germline, CDR1 is ENHRY, CDR2 SYGVKD. The CDR3 nucleotides read TGTGCCATCAGGGAGGACAGGGGCCCGAACACTGAAGCTTTCTTT. The encoded protein is CAIREDRGPNTEAFF.

The chain recombines TRBV7-9 with TRBJ1-5, with D perhaps TRBD1 (5 bases). Germline lookup yields CDR1 SEHNR and CDR2 FQNEAQ (reference sequence). V dropped 2 bases and J dropped 0 bases, with 5 bases sitting between them. The CDR3 contains 14 residues. The CDR3 nucleotides are TGTGCCAGCAGCTTACAGGGTAGCAATCAGCCCCAGCATTTT. Its translation: CASSLQGSNQPQHF.

This chain connects TRBV12-5 to TRBJ2-7; the D gene is possibly TRBD2 (6 bases). V was shortened by 1 base and J by 3 bases, with 10 bases between the two germline ends. Germline V lookup: CDR1 LGHNT, CDR2 FRNRAP. The CDR3 runs to 14 residues. The CDR3 DNA follows: TGTGCTAGTGGTTTGGCGGGAGATTACTACGAGCAGTACTTC. Translation: CASGLAGDYYEQYF.

The rearrangement joins TRBV14 to TRBJ2-1, with D perhaps TRBD1 or TRBD2 (6 bases each). The CDR3 runs 15 residues. Germline lookup yields CDR1 SGHDN and CDR2 FVKESK. Trimming removed 4 bases at V and 4 bases at J, with 14 bases between. The CDR3 region has the DNA TGTGCCAGCAGCCCACAGGAGGGGGTATACAATGAGCAGTTCTTC. Translation gives CASSPQEGVYNEQFF.

The chain is built from TRBV5-1 and TRBJ2-7; 8 bases fit TRBD2. This CDR3 is built from 14 residues. The junction had 10 bases not matched to a gene; V was cut back by 7 bases and J by 4 bases. The germline CDR1 and CDR2 sequences are SGHRS and YFSETQ. CDR3 in DNA: TGCGCCAGCCATGCGACTAGCGCCGGGTACGAGCAGTACTTC. Translated, it gives CASHATSAGYEQYF.

The chain recombines TRBV10-1 with TRBJ2-3, with 12 bases fitting TRBD2. CDR3 length: 16 residues. V dropped 5 bases and J dropped 5; count of bases not matched to a gene: 8. Germline values: CDR1 WNHNN, CDR2 SYGVQD (reference sequence). The CDR3 loop is CASSLTSGGDLDTQYF. The CDR3 nucleotides read TGCGCCAGCAGTTTGACTAGCGGGGGCGATTTAGATACGCAGTATTTT.

This chain connects TRBV9 to TRBJ1-3; no definite D call. The CDR3 is 16 residues long. CDR1 and CDR2 (germline): SGDLS, YYNGEE. V was shortened by 0 bases and J by 6 bases, with 16 bases between the two germline ends. This chain's CDR3 is CASSVATPGSVNTIYF. For the CDR3, the DNA is TGTGCCAGCAGCGTAGCAACCCCGGGGTCGGTAAACACCATATATTTT.

V gene TRBV19 combines with J gene TRBJ2-2; perhaps D is TRBD1 or TRBD2 (6 bases each). The germline V gene encodes CDR1 LNHDA and CDR2 SQIVND (reference sequence). This CDR3 has 15 residues. V was clipped by 3 bases and J by 5 bases, with 13 bases between them. CDR3: CASSILGAGTGELFF. The CDR3 DNA follows: TGTGCCAGTAGTATTTTGGGGGCGGGGACCGGGGAGCTGTTTTTT. Complete variable domain (other parts from reference TRBV19 and TRBJ2-2): DGGITQSPKYLFRKEGQNVTLSCEQNLNHDAMYWYRQDPGQGLRLIYYSQIVNDFQKGDIAEGYSVSREKKESFPLTVTSAQKNPTAFYLCASSILGAGTGELFFGEGSRLTVL.

The chain combines TRBV27 with TRBJ1-6, with a weak D call TRBD1 (5 bases). The V gene's germline CDR1 is MNHEY and CDR2 SMNVEV (reference sequence). The CDR3 is 15 residues long. V was shortened by 1 base and J by 8 bases, with 12 bases between the two germline ends. DNA of the CDR3: TGTGCCAGCAGTTTATTCGGCAGGGTTGATTCACCCCTCCACTTT. This sequence encodes CASSLFGRVDSPLHF.

V gene TRBV5-1 combines with J gene TRBJ2-7; D might be TRBD1 or TRBD2, each matching 5 bases. The CDR3 spans 16 residues. In germline, CDR1 is SGHRS, CDR2 YFSETQ. V gave up 0 bases and J gave up 7 bases, with 20 bases separating them. CDR3: CASSLGPGIYNREQYF. The CDR3 nucleotides are TGCGCCAGCAGCTTGGGGCCGGGGATCTACAACAGGGAGCAGTACTTC.